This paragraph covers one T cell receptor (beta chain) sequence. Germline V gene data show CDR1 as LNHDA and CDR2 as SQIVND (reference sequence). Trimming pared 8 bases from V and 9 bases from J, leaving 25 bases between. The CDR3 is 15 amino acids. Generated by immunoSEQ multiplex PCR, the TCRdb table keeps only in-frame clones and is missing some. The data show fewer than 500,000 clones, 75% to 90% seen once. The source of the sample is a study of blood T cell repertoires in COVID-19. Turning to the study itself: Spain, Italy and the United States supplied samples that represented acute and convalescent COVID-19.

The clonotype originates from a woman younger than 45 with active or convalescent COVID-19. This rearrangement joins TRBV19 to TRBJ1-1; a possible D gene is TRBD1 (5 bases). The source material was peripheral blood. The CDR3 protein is CASAYDSSGRYQAFF. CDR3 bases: TGTGCCAGTGCCTATGACAGCTCTGGCAGGTATCAAGCTTTCTTT.